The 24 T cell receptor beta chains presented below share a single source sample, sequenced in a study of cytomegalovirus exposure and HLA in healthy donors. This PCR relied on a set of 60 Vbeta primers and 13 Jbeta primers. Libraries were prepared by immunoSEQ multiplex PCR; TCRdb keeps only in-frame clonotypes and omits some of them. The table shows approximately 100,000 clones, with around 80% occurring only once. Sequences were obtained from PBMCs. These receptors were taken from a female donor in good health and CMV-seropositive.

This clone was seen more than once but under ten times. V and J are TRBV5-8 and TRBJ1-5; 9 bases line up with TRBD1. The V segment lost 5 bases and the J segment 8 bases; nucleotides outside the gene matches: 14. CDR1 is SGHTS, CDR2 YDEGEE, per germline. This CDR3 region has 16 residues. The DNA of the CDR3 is TGTGCCAGCAGTAAAGGACAGGGGAGTCTTTTGAAGCCCCAGCATTTT. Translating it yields CASSKGQGSLLKPQHF.

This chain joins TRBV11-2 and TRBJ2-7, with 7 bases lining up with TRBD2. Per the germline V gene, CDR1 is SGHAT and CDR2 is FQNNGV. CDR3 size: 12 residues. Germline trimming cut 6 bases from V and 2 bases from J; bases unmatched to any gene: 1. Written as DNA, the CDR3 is TGTGCCAGCAGGGGACTAACCTACGAGCAGTACTTC. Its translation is CASRGLTYEQYF.

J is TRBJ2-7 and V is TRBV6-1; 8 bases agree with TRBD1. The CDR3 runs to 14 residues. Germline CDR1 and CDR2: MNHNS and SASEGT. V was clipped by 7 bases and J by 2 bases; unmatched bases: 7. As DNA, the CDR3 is TGTGCCAGCACCCGAGACAGGGGTGCCTACGAGCAGTACTTC. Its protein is CASTRDRGAYEQYF.

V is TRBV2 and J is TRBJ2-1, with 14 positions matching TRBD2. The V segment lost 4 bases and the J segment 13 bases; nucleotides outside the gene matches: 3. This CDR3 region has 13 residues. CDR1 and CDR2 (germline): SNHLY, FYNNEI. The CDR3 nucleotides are TGTGCCAGCAGTGTGGGACTAGCGGGAGCCCAGTTCTTC. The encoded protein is CASSVGLAGAQFF.

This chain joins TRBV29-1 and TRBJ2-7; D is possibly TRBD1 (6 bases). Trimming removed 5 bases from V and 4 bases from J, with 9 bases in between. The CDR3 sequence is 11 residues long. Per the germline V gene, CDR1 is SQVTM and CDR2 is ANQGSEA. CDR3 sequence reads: CSVWTAYEQYF. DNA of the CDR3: TGCAGCGTTTGGACAGCGTACGAGCAGTACTTC.

The CDR3 is CASSPDLVGYGYTF. The DNA for the CDR3 is TGTGCCAGCAGCCCGGACTTAGTAGGCTATGGCTACACCTTC. This chain links TRBV9 with TRBJ1-2; D remains unclear. The CDR3 contains 14 residues. Germline CDR1 is SGDLS and CDR2 is YYNGEE. The V end was cut by 4 bases, the J end by 4 bases, with 14 bases between.

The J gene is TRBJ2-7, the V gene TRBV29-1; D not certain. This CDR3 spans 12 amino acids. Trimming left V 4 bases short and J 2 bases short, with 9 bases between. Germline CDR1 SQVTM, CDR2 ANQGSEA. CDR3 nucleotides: TGCAGCGTTGTCGAGCCTCCCTACGAGCAGTACTTC. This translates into CSVVEPPYEQYF.

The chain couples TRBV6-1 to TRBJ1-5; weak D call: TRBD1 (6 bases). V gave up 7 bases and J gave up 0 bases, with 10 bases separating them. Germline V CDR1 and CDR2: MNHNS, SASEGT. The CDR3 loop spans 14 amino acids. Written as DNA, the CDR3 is TGTGCCAGCATGCCAGGGGATAGCAATCAGCCCCAGCATTTT. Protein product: CASMPGDSNQPQHF.

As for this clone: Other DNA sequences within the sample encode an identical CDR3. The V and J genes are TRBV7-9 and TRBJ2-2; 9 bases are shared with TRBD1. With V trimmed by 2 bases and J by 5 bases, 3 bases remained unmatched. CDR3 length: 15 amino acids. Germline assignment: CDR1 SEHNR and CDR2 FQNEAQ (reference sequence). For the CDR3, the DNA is TGTGCCAGCAGCTTAAGACAGGGGGGGACCGGGGAGCTGTTTTTT. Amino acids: CASSLRQGGTGELFF.

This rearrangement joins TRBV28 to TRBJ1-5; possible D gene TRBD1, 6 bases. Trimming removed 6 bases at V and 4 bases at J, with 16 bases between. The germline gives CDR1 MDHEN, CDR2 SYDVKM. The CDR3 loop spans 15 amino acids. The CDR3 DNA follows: TGTGCCAGCAGCCTTCAGGGGCTTCAGAATCAGCCCCAGCATTTT. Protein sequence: CASSLQGLQNQPQHF.

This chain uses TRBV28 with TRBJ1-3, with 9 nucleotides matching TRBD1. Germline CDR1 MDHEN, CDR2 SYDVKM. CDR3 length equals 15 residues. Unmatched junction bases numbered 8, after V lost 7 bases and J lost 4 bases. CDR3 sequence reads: CASNTQGARGNTIYF. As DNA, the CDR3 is TGTGCCAGCAATACACAGGGGGCAAGAGGAAACACCATATATTTT.

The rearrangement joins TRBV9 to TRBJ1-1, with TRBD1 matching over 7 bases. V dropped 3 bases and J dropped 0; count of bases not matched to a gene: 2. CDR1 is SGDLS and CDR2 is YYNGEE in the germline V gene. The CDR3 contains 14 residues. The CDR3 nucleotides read TGTGCCAGCAGCGGACAGGGTTTGAACACTGAAGCTTTCTTT. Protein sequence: CASSGQGLNTEAFF.

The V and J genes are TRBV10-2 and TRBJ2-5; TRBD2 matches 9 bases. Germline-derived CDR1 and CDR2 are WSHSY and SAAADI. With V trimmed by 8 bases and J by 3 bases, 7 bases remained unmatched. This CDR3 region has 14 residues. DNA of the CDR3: TGCGCCAGCGCGCGGACTAGCGCCGAAGAGACCCAGTACTTC. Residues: CASARTSAEETQYF.

The CDR3 region is CATGGRVRTMGTEAFF. In DNA, the CDR3 is TGTGCCACCGGTGGGAGGGTGAGGACTATGGGCACTGAAGCTTTCTTT. This chain links TRBV10-3 with TRBJ1-1; no clear D gene. V dropped 10 bases and J dropped 4 bases, with 25 bases sitting between them. CDR3 length: 16 amino acids. Per the germline V gene, CDR1 is ENHRY and CDR2 is SYGVKD.

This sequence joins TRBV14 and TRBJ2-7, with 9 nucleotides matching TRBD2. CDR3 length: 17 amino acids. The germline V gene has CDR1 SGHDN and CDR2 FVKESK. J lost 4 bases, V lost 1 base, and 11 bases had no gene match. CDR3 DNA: TGTGCCAGCAGCCAAGCGGTTAGCGGGAGCCGCCGATACGAGCAGTACTTC. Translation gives CASSQAVSGSRRYEQYF.

CDR3 in DNA: TGTGCCAGCAGCCGAGGGGGAACAGATACGCAGTATTTT. Protein product: CASSRGGTDTQYF. J is TRBJ2-3 and V is TRBV28, with a tentative D call TRBD1 (6 bases). Germline assignment: CDR1 MDHEN and CDR2 SYDVKM. CDR3 length: 13 residues. Trimming shortened V by 6 bases and J by 3 bases, and 10 bases separated the two germline ends.

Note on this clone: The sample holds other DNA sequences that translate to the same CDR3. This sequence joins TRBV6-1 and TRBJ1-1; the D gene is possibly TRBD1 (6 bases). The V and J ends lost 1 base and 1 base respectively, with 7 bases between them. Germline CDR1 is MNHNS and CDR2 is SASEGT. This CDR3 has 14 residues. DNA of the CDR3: TGTGCCAGCAGTGAAGGGACAGCGAACACTGAAGCTTTCTTT. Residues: CASSEGTANTEAFF.

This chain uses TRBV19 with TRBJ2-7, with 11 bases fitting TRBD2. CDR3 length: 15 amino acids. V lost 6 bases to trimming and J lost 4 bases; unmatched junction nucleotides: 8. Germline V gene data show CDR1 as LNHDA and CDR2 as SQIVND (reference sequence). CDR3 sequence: CASSSLAGGKYEQYF. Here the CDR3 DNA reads TGTGCCAGTAGCTCTCTAGCGGGAGGCAAGTACGAGCAGTACTTC.

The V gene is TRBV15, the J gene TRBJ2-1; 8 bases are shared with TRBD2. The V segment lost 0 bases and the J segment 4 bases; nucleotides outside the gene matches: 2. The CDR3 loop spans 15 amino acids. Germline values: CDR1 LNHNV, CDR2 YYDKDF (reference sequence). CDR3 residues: CATSREAGGYNEQFF. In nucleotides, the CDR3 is TGTGCCACCAGCAGAGAGGCGGGGGGTTACAATGAGCAGTTCTTC.

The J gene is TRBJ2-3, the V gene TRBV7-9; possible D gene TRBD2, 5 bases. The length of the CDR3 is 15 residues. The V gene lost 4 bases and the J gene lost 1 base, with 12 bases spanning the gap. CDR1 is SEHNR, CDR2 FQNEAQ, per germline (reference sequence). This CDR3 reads CASSSGVWGTDTQYF. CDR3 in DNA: TGTGCCAGCAGCTCCGGGGTCTGGGGCACAGATACGCAGTATTTT. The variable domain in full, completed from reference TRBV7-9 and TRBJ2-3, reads DTGVSQNPRHKITKRGQNVTFRCDPISEHNRLYWYRQTLGQGPEFLTYFQNEAQLEKSRLLSDRFSAERPKGSFSTLEIQRTEQGDSAMYLCASSSGVWGTDTQYFGPGTRLTVL.

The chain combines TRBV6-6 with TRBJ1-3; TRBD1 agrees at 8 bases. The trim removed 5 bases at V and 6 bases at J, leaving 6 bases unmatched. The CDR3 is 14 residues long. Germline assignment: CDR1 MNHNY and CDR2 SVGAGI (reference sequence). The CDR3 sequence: CASSPDRAENTIYF. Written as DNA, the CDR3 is TGTGCCAGCAGTCCGGACAGGGCGGAAAACACCATATATTTT.

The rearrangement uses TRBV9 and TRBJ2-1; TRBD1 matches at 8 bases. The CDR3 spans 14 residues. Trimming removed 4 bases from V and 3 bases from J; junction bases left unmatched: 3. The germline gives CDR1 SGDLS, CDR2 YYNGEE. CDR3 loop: CASSQGTGYNEQFF. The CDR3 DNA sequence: TGTGCCAGCAGCCAAGGGACAGGCTACAATGAGCAGTTCTTC.

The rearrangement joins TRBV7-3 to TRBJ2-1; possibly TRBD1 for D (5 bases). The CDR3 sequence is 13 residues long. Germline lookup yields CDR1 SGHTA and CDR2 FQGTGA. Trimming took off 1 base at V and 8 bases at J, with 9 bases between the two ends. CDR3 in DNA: TGTGCCAGCAGCTTAAAGCAGGGTTATGAGCAGTTCTTC. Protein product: CASSLKQGYEQFF.

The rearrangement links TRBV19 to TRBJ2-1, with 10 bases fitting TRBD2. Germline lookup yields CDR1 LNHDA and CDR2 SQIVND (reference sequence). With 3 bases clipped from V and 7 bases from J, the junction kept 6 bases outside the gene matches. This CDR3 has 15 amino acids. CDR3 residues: CASSILAGAPNEQFF. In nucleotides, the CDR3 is TGTGCCAGTAGTATTCTAGCGGGAGCCCCAAATGAGCAGTTCTTC. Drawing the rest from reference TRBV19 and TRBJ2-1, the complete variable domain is DGGITQSPKYLFRKEGQNVTLSCEQNLNHDAMYWYRQDPGQGLRLIYYSQIVNDFQKGDIAEGYSVSREKKESFPLTVTSAQKNPTAFYLCASSILAGAPNEQFFGPGTRLTVL.